The 17 T cell receptor beta chains below all came from one sample that was sequenced in a study of tissue T cells after allogeneic stem cell transplantation. Produced via immunoSEQ multiplex PCR; TCRdb's table is partial and in-frame only. The sample contains more than 4,000 clones, under 55% of which appear only once. Indicated time point: mouse harvest day 7 after allogeneic transplant. Mouse grafts combined 10^7 T-cell-depleted bone marrow cells with 10^6 splenic CD5+ T cells. Sequenced sample: gut tissue. The receptors were gathered from a female BALB/c mouse given C57BL/6 T cells with graft-versus-host disease after an allogeneic hematopoietic cell transplant.

Worth noting for this clone: Gene names denote mouse genes. The read gets to within 1 residue of the CDR3 end, and the germline J gene fills in the rest. The genes are TRBV13-1 and TRBJ1-6; TRBD1 aligns across 8 bases. TRBJ1-6 has ORF status, its function being uncertain. In germline, CDR1 is NSHNY, CDR2 SYGAGN. CDR3 length: 14 residues. The V and J ends lost 5 bases and 10 bases, in that order; junction bases with no gene match: 8. The CDR3 DNA, read in part, is TGTGCCAGCAGCGCCGACAGGGGTGGGTCGCCCCTCTAC. Its translation is CASSADRGGSPLY. The entire CDR3 sequence reads CASSADRGGSPLYF.

This clone is labeled as medium-sized. Any gene name here is a mouse gene name. The CDR3 protein is CASSLGTGDAEQFF. CDR3 DNA (partial): TGTGCCAGCTCTCTCGGGACAGGGGATGCTGAGCAGTTC. V and J are TRBV12-1 and TRBJ2-1; TRBD1 matches at 10 bases. The read comes to an end 1 residue before the CDR3 does, leaving the germline J gene to fill in the end. CDR3 length equals 14 residues. The ends lost 0 bases at V and 5 bases at J; junction bases unmatched: 0. Germline-derived CDR1 and CDR2 are SGHSN and HYEKVE.

As concerns this clone: Gene labels here are mouse ones. The read ends 1 residue early relative to the CDR3; the germline J gene fills the gap. The rearrangement joins TRBV2 to TRBJ2-4; no definite D call. The CDR3 is made up of 14 amino acids. CDR1 LGHNA and CDR2 YSYQKL come from the germline V gene. V shed 0 bases and J shed 0 bases, with 4 bases lying between them. The sequenced CDR3 bases are TGTGCCAGCAGCCAAGATGGCAGTCAAAACACCTTGTAC. Translating it yields CASSQDGSQNTLY. Given in full, the CDR3 is CASSQDGSQNTLYF.

In its sample, this clone is medium-sized. Mouse gene names apply. The read finishes 1 residue shy of the CDR3 end, and the germline J gene is used to complete it. This rearrangement joins TRBV13-3 to TRBJ1-2, with TRBD1 as a possible D gene (5 bases). Germline CDR1 reads NNHDY; CDR2 reads SYVADS. The CDR3 has 12 amino acids. Between the trimmed V and J ends, which lost 2 bases and 6 bases, there was a span of 8 bases. CDR3 DNA, as far as it was read: TGTGCCAGCAGTGACGGGGGTCCCGACTACACC. It specifies CASSDGGPDYT. The full CDR3 protein is CASSDGGPDYTF.

Note on this clone: Gene labels here are mouse ones. The read ends 1 residue early relative to the CDR3; the germline J gene fills the gap. The chain uses TRBV20 and TRBJ2-3, with D possibly being TRBD1 (5 bases). Trimming took off 2 bases at V and 0 bases at J, with 9 bases between the two ends. The CDR3 has 14 residues. The germline V gene has CDR1 GFQATS and CDR2 STVNSAI. The sequenced CDR3 bases are TGTGGTGCTAGGCAGGGCCCTAGTGCAGAAACGCTGTAT. The encoded protein is CGARQGPSAETLY. The full CDR3 protein reads CGARQGPSAETLYF.

By share of the sample, this clone is medium-sized. Genes and germline come from the mouse. Read data end 1 residue before the CDR3 end; the end is taken from the germline J gene. The chain uses TRBV23 and TRBJ2-7; the table's TRBD2 call for D was not verified on the DNA. The CDR3 sequence is 14 residues long. CDR1 KGHTA and CDR2 FQNQQP come from the germline V gene. CDR3 DNA, as far as it was read: TGCTCCAGCAGTCAATCGACTGGGGCATATGAACAGTAC. This codes for CSSSQSTGAYEQY. From start to end, the CDR3 is CSSSQSTGAYEQYF.

For this clone: Gene labels here are mouse ones. The read stops 1 residue short of the end of the CDR3; the missing end is completed from the germline J gene. The chain uses TRBV19 and TRBJ2-4, with a possible D match to TRBD2 (6 bases). In germline, CDR1 is FNHDT, CDR2 SITEND (reference sequence). With 4 bases removed from V and 6 bases from J, the gap between germline ends came to 15 bases. The CDR3 totals 14 residues. The CDR3 loop is CASSPGGGSNTLYF. The CDR3 DNA, read in part, is TGTGCCAGCAGTCCTGGTGGGGGTAGCAACACCTTGTAC.

Regarding this clone: The germline and genes are mouse ones. The read falls 1 residue short of the CDR3 end, and the missing part is taken from the germline J gene. The chain employs TRBV3 and TRBJ2-7; 10 bases fit TRBD2. The ends lost 6 bases at V and 3 bases at J; junction bases unmatched: 2. The CDR3 totals 13 residues. From germline, CDR1 is SNHLY and CDR2 FYNGKV (reference sequence). The DNA read from the CDR3 is TGTGCCAGCAGGAGGACTGGGGGCTATGAACAGTAC. Translation: CASRRTGGYEQY. The entire CDR3 protein is CASRRTGGYEQYF.

Regarding this clone: All gene names here are mouse names. The read is 1 residue too short to cover the CDR3 end, so that end is filled in from the germline J gene. The V call is TRBV17, the J call TRBJ2-7; 10 bases map to TRBD1. This CDR3 region has 14 residues. Germline assignment: CDR1 MNHDT and CDR2 YYDKIL. After removal of 2 bases from V and 4 bases from J, the junction contained 2 bases not matched to a gene. The DNA read from the CDR3 is TGTGCTAGCAGTAGAAGACAGGGGGCTTATGAACAGTAC. This translates into CASSRRQGAYEQY. The complete CDR3 reads CASSRRQGAYEQYF.

On this clone: Any gene name here is a mouse gene name. The sequence runs out 1 residue before the end of the CDR3; the remainder is reconstructed from the germline J gene. The genes are TRBV19 and TRBJ2-3; possibly TRBD2 for D (7 bases). CDR1 is FNHDT, CDR2 SITEND, per germline (reference sequence). V dropped 2 bases and J dropped 1 base, with 11 bases sitting between them. The CDR3 is made up of 15 amino acids. The sequenced CDR3 bases are TGTGCCAGCAGTATGAGGGGGGGTGGTGCAGAAACGCTGTAT. This translates into CASSMRGGGAETLY. The CDR3, in full, reads CASSMRGGGAETLYF.

Points on this clone: Genes and germline come from the mouse. The CDR3 end falls 1 residue outside the read, so it is completed with the germline J gene. The rearrangement uses TRBV3 and TRBJ2-4; D perhaps matches TRBD2 (6 bases). The V gene lost 1 base and the J gene lost 4 bases, with 9 bases spanning the gap. The CDR3 loop spans 14 amino acids. In germline, CDR1 is SNHLY, CDR2 FYNGKV (reference sequence). The CDR3 DNA, read in part, is TGTGCCAGCAGCTTAGGGGACTCAAAAAACACCTTGTAC. This codes for CASSLGDSKNTLY. Given in full, the CDR3 is CASSLGDSKNTLYF.

As regards this clone: Mouse gene names apply. The missing CDR3 end, 1 residue past where the read stops, is filled in from the germline J gene. J is TRBJ1-2 and V is TRBV1; a weak D match, TRBD1 (5 bases). The ends were cut back, 3 bases at V and 0 bases at J, with 11 bases in the middle. The CDR3 spans 15 residues. Germline CDR1 NSQYPW, CDR2 LRSPGD (reference sequence). CDR3 bases read: TGCACCTGCAGTGCCCGACAGTATGCAAACTCCGACTACACC. This gives the protein CTCSARQYANSDYT. The entire CDR3 sequence reads CTCSARQYANSDYTF.

This clone was observed a handful of times. Mouse names are used for the genes. Here the CDR3 reads CASSRHSAETLYF. Incomplete CDR3 DNA: TGTGCCAGCAGTCGGCATAGTGCAGAAACGCTGTAT. The chain links TRBV26 to TRBJ2-3; no definite D call. The DNA ends 1 residue before the CDR3 does, and the rest of the CDR3 is filled in from the germline J gene. There are 13 residues in the CDR3. CDR1 is KGHPV, CDR2 FQNQEV, per germline (reference sequence). The V gene lost 4 bases and the J gene lost 0 bases, with 5 bases spanning the gap. Drawing the rest from reference TRBV26 and TRBJ2-3, the complete variable domain is NSKVIQTPRYLVKGQGQKAKMRCIPEKGHPVVFWYQQNKNNEFKFLINFQNQEVLQQIDMTEKRFSAECPSNSPCSLEIQSSEAGDSALYLCASSRHSAETLYFGSGTRLTVL.

Worth noting for this clone: The genes are named according to mouse. With the read ending 1 residue before the CDR3 end, the germline J gene is used to fill in that end. This rearrangement joins TRBV13-1 to TRBJ2-3; no reliable D call. In germline, CDR1 is NSHNY, CDR2 SYGAGN. CDR3 length: 15 amino acids. V was trimmed by 0 bases and J by 0 bases, leaving 8 bases between them. The CDR3 sequence: CASSDGWVSAETLYF. The CDR3 DNA, read in part, is TGTGCCAGCAGTGATGGGTGGGTTAGTGCAGAAACGCTGTAT.

Concerning this clone itself: Here the gene names and germline are mouse. Read coverage stops 1 residue before the CDR3 terminus; the germline J gene supplies the remainder. The chain couples TRBV12-1 to TRBJ2-2; D remains unclear. Trimming removed 0 bases at V and 3 bases at J, with 1 base between. The CDR3 runs 12 residues. Germline assignment: CDR1 SGHSN and CDR2 HYEKVE. The sequenced CDR3 bases are TGTGCCAGCTCTCTCGACACCGGGCAGCTCTAC. As protein: CASSLDTGQLY. The CDR3 in its entirety is CASSLDTGQLYF.

This clone has more than one count but fewer than ten. Germline and genes: mouse. The CDR3 goes on 1 residue after the read ends, and that part is filled in from the germline J gene. V usage is TRBV13-1 and J usage is TRBJ1-1, with 8 bases that match TRBD1. This CDR3 has 13 amino acids. Germline lookup yields CDR1 NSHNY and CDR2 SYGAGN. The junction had 0 bases not matched to a gene; V was cut back by 0 bases and J by 5 bases. The part of the CDR3 DNA that was read is TGTGCCAGCAGTGATGGACAGGGGACAGAAGTCTTC. This translates into CASSDGQGTEVF. From start to end, the CDR3 is CASSDGQGTEVFF.

As to this clone: Gene labels here are mouse ones. The CDR3 goes on 1 residue after the read ends, and that part is filled in from the germline J gene. The rearrangement links TRBV17 to TRBJ2-5; 10 bases align to TRBD1. This CDR3 has 13 amino acids. Germline CDR1 is MNHDT and CDR2 is YYDKIL. Trimming removed 6 bases from V and 4 bases from J; junction bases left unmatched: 1. CDR3 amino acids: CASRGTGEDTQYF. The part of the CDR3 DNA that was read is TGTGCTAGCAGAGGGACAGGGGAAGACACCCAGTAC. Using reference TRBV17 and TRBJ2-5 for the parts outside the CDR3, the full variable domain is DTTVKQNPRYKLARVGKPVNLICSQTMNHDTMYWYQKKPNQAPKLLLFYYDKILNREADTFEKFQSSRPNNSFCSLYIGSAGLEYSAMYLCASRGTGEDTQYFGPGTRLLVL.